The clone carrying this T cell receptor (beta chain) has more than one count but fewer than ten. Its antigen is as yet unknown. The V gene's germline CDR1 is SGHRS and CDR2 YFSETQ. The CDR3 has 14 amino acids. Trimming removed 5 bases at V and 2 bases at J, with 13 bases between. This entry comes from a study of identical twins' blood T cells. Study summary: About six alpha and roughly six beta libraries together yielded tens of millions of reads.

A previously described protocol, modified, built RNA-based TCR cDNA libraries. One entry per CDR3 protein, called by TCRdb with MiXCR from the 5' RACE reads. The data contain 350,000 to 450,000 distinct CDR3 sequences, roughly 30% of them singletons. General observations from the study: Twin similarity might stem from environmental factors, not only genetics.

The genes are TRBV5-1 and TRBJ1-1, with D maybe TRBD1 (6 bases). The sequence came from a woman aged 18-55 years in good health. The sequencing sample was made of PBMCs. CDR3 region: CASSPMTGNTEAFF. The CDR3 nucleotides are TGCGCCAGCAGTCCAATGACAGGTAACACTGAAGCTTTCTTT.